The 23 T cell receptor beta chains in this list originate from one sample, sequenced in a study of blood T cell repertoires in COVID-19. Only in-frame clones appear in the TCRdb table, and some are missing; sequencing was by immunoSEQ multiplex PCR. The sample yields some 230,000 clones, more than 75% seen once. The specimen sequenced was peripheral blood. The source is a man in his forties or fifties who had recovered from COVID-19.

About this clone itself: Different DNA sequences within this sample yield the same CDR3. The chain carries TRBV5-1 and TRBJ1-4; maybe TRBD1 (5 bases). Trimming stripped 2 bases from V and 2 bases from J, with 7 bases between. Germline assignment: CDR1 SGHRS and CDR2 YFSETQ. The length of the CDR3 is 14 residues. The CDR3 here is CASSLGATNEKLFF. DNA of the CDR3: TGCGCCAGCAGCTTAGGGGCCACTAATGAAAAACTGTTTTTT. The whole variable domain, filled in from reference TRBV5-1 and TRBJ1-4, reads KAGVTQTPRYLIKTRGQQVTLSCSPISGHRSVSWYQQTPGQGLQFLFEYFSETQRNKGNFPGRFSGRQFSNSRSEMNVSTLELGDSALYLCASSLGATNEKLFFGSGTQLSVL.

The CDR3 DNA sequence: TGTGCCAGCAGTGAAGGCCAGGGGGCCAAAAACATTCAGTACTTC. This sequence encodes CASSEGQGAKNIQYF. This chain joins TRBV2 and TRBJ2-4, with a weak D call TRBD1 (6 bases). Trimming took off 1 base at V and 1 base at J, with 8 bases between the two ends. This CDR3 has 15 amino acids. Per the germline V gene, CDR1 is SNHLY and CDR2 is FYNNEI. Drawing the rest from reference TRBV2 and TRBJ2-4, the complete variable domain is EPEVTQTPSHQVTQMGQEVILRCVPISNHLYFYWYRQILGQKVEFLVSFYNNEISEKSEIFDDQFSVERPDGSNFTLKIRSTKLEDSAMYFCASSEGQGAKNIQYFGAGTRLSVL.

The J gene is TRBJ1-1, the V gene TRBV27; D may be TRBD1 (5 bases). CDR1 and CDR2 (germline): MNHEY, SMNVEV (reference sequence). There are 16 residues in the CDR3. The ends were cut back, 0 bases at V and 0 bases at J, with 11 bases in the middle. CDR3 sequence reads: CASSLSEGLLNTEAFF. CDR3 DNA: TGTGCCAGCAGTTTATCGGAGGGGCTCCTGAACACTGAAGCTTTCTTT.

This clone was detected a few times. CDR3 amino acids: CASSSQGSTNEKLFF. CDR3 DNA: TGTGCCAGCAGCTCTCAGGGGTCCACTAATGAAAAACTGTTTTTT. The J gene is TRBJ1-4, the V gene TRBV7-9; perhaps TRBD1 as D (6 bases). Per the germline V gene, CDR1 is SEHNR and CDR2 is FQNEAQ (reference sequence). This CDR3 contains 15 residues. Trimming pared 4 bases from V and 2 bases from J, leaving 11 bases between.

The chain couples TRBV6-5 to TRBJ1-5, with TRBD1 as a possible D gene (6 bases). The germline V gene has CDR1 MNHEY and CDR2 SVGAGI. V dropped 3 bases and J dropped 3 bases, with 9 bases sitting between them. The CDR3 totals 14 residues. The CDR3 DNA reads as TGTGCCAGCAGTTATCAGGGGAACAATCAGCCCCAGCATTTT. Its translation: CASSYQGNNQPQHF.

J is TRBJ1-4 and V is TRBV19; 12 bases line up with TRBD1. The CDR3 spans 17 residues. Germline-derived CDR1 and CDR2 are LNHDA and SQIVND (reference sequence). V was clipped by 3 bases and J by 5 bases; unmatched bases: 7. CDR3 residues: CASSIPGTGGKNEKLFF. CDR3 coding DNA: TGTGCCAGTAGTATCCCCGGGACAGGGGGCAAAAATGAAAAACTGTTTTTT.

J is TRBJ1-5 and V is TRBV28; 7 bases align to TRBD1. With V trimmed by 6 bases and J by 1 base, 6 bases remained unmatched. This CDR3 comprises 15 residues. Germline CDR1 MDHEN, CDR2 SYDVKM. CDR3 region: CASRPQGGSNQPQHF. Here the CDR3 DNA reads TGTGCCAGCAGACCCCAGGGGGGCAGCAATCAGCCCCAGCATTTT.

The chain has TRBV3-1 (or the pseudogene TRBV3-2) and TRBJ2-5, with D maybe TRBD1 (6 bases). V dropped 0 bases and J dropped 4 bases, with 15 bases sitting between them. Germline V gene lookup returns CDR1 LGHDT and CDR2 YNNKEL (reference sequence). This CDR3 is built from 16 residues. The CDR3 loop reads CASSQEPGEGLETQYF. DNA for the CDR3: TGTGCCAGCAGCCAAGAACCAGGGGAAGGGTTAGAGACCCAGTACTTC.

The genes are TRBV7-2 and TRBJ2-5, with a possible D match to TRBD2 (6 bases). This CDR3 is built from 13 residues. Germline CDR1 SGHTA, CDR2 FQGNSA. V lost 2 bases, J lost 6 bases, and 10 bases lay in between. This CDR3 is CASSLNAGQTQYF. The CDR3 DNA reads TGTGCCAGCAGCTTAAATGCGGGGCAGACCCAGTACTTC.

The chain uses TRBV5-1 and TRBJ2-2, with 7 bases lining up with TRBD2. This CDR3 spans 16 amino acids. Per the germline V gene, CDR1 is SGHRS and CDR2 is YFSETQ. V shed 5 bases, J shed 0 bases, and the junction held 7 bases outside the gene matches. CDR3 protein: CASRLMGGPNTGELFF. The CDR3 nucleotides are TGCGCCAGCAGACTTATGGGAGGGCCGAACACCGGGGAGCTGTTTTTT.

The CDR3 is CASSPGTGERETQYF. The CDR3 DNA is TGTGCCAGCTCACCCGGGACAGGGGAACGAGAGACCCAGTACTTC. V usage is TRBV18 and J usage is TRBJ2-5, with TRBD1 matching 10 bases. V dropped 3 bases and J dropped 4; count of bases not matched to a gene: 5. This CDR3 has 15 residues. Germline V gene sequence: CDR1 KGHSH, CDR2 LQKENI.

The V and J genes are TRBV3-1 (or the pseudogene TRBV3-2) and TRBJ2-7, with 7 bases aligning to TRBD2. Germline CDR1 reads LGHDT; CDR2 reads YNNKEL (reference sequence). The CDR3 has 15 amino acids. V shed 7 bases and J 2 bases; nucleotides not matched to a gene: 11. CDR3 region: CASNGGRGGTYEQYF. The CDR3 region has the DNA TGTGCCAGCAACGGTGGGAGGGGAGGAACCTACGAGCAGTACTTC.

This clone appeared a few times. Other DNA sequences in this sample translate to the same CDR3. The J gene is TRBJ2-1, the V gene TRBV4-1; a possible D gene is TRBD1 (6 bases). The CDR3 loop spans 16 amino acids. Trimming took off 0 bases at V and 1 base at J, with 10 bases between the two ends. Germline CDR1 MGHRA, CDR2 YSYEKL. In DNA form, the CDR3 reads TGCGCCAGCAGCCAAGAAACGAGGGGGTCCTACAATGAGCAGTTCTTC. It translates to CASSQETRGSYNEQFF.

This clone was counted a few times. The rearrangement links TRBV7-8 to TRBJ1-2; unclear D gene. There are 15 residues in the CDR3. Trimming stripped 1 base from V and 4 bases from J, with 13 bases between. Germline lookup yields CDR1 SGHVS and CDR2 FQNEAQ. CDR3 residues: CASSLVQDQAYGYTF. CDR3 nucleotides: TGTGCCAGCAGCTTAGTTCAGGATCAGGCCTATGGCTACACCTTC.

In the case of this clone: This sample includes further DNA sequences coding for the same CDR3. V is TRBV19 and J is TRBJ2-3, with D possibly matching TRBD2 (6 bases). The V end was cut by 1 base, the J end by 1 base, with 6 bases between. The CDR3 covers 14 residues. Looked up from germline, CDR1 is LNHDA and CDR2 is SQIVND (reference sequence). The CDR3 reads CASSIGGGTDTQYF. Written as DNA, the CDR3 is TGTGCCAGTAGTATAGGCGGGGGCACAGATACGCAGTATTTT.

The V call is TRBV11-2, the J call TRBJ2-2; 9 bases align to TRBD1. This CDR3 has 15 amino acids. Germline V gives CDR1 SGHAT, CDR2 FQNNGV. V lost 5 bases, J lost 7 bases, and 8 bases stayed unmatched. CDR3 in amino acids: CASSSPQGAGGELFF. The CDR3 nucleotides are TGTGCCAGCAGCAGTCCACAGGGGGCTGGCGGGGAGCTGTTTTTT.

The chain uses TRBV10-2 and TRBJ1-2; TRBD1 might be the D (6 bases). Trimming shortened V by 1 base and J by 3 bases, and 6 bases separated the two germline ends. The V gene's germline CDR1 is WSHSY and CDR2 SAAADI. The CDR3 runs to 13 residues. The CDR3 DNA is TGCGCCAGCAGTGAGTACAGGGACTATGGCTACACCTTC. Translating gives CASSEYRDYGYTF.

The CDR3 is CASSTGQGMNTEAFF. The CDR3 DNA sequence: TGTGCCAGCTCTACTGGACAGGGGATGAACACTGAAGCTTTCTTT. The chain links TRBV18 to TRBJ1-1; 9 bases line up with TRBD1. Trimming removed 6 bases from V and 0 bases from J; junction bases left unmatched: 5. Germline values: CDR1 KGHSH, CDR2 LQKENI. The CDR3 has 15 residues. Based on the CDR3 plus reference TRBV18 and TRBJ1-1, the full variable domain is NAGVMQNPRHLVRRRGQEARLRCSPMKGHSHVYWYRQLPEEGLKFMVYLQKENIIDESGMPKERFSAEFPKEGPSILRIQQVVRGDSAAYFCASSTGQGMNTEAFFGQGTRLTVV.

The chain has TRBV5-1 and TRBJ1-1; 7 bases align to TRBD1. The trim removed 0 bases at V and 0 bases at J, leaving 5 bases unmatched. CDR1 SGHRS and CDR2 YFSETQ come from the germline V gene. CDR3 size: 16 residues. The CDR3 here is CASSLGPQGMNTEAFF. The CDR3 bases are TGCGCCAGCAGCTTGGGGCCACAGGGGATGAACACTGAAGCTTTCTTT.

The J gene is TRBJ2-7, the V gene TRBV28, with D unclear. The germline gives CDR1 MDHEN, CDR2 SYDVKM. V shed 5 bases and J shed 4 bases, with 3 bases lying between them. The CDR3 runs to 10 residues. The chain's CDR3 is CASSAYEQYF. The DNA of the CDR3 is TGTGCCAGCAGTGCGTACGAGCAGTACTTC.

This chain uses TRBV7-2 with TRBJ2-2; D gene unclear. Germline V gene lookup returns CDR1 SGHTA and CDR2 FQGNSA. The ends were cut back, 1 base at V and 4 bases at J, with 7 bases in the middle. This CDR3 has 14 amino acids. For the CDR3, the DNA is TGTGCCAGCAGCTTAGAGTCGGGCACCGGGGAGCTGTTTTTT. Protein: CASSLESGTGELFF.

This chain links TRBV9 with TRBJ2-3, with TRBD1 as a possible D gene (5 bases). Germline V CDR1 and CDR2: SGDLS, YYNGEE. Trimming removed 0 bases from V and 4 bases from J, with 12 bases in between. The CDR3 loop spans 15 amino acids. CDR3: CASSVAAGPSDTQYF. The CDR3, as DNA: TGTGCCAGCAGCGTAGCCGCAGGGCCCTCAGATACGCAGTATTTT.

This sequence joins TRBV5-4 and TRBJ2-7, with a tentative D call TRBD1 (5 bases). Per the germline V gene, CDR1 is SGHNT and CDR2 is YYREEE (reference sequence). The CDR3 length is 11 residues. V was shortened by 2 bases and J by 6 bases, with 6 bases between the two germline ends. Written as DNA, the CDR3 is TGTGCCAGCAGCTTTCAGGGCGAGCAGTACTTC. Protein: CASSFQGEQYF.